The clone carrying this TCR beta chain was seen a handful of times. Only in-frame clones appear in the TCRdb table, and some are missing; sequencing was by immunoSEQ multiplex PCR. Of approximately 30,000 clones listed, roughly four fifths are singletons. This sample is drawn from a study of lymphopenia after photon versus proton radiotherapy. V gave up 6 bases and J gave up 7 bases; unmatched junction bases: 9. Per the germline V gene, CDR1 is ENHRY and CDR2 is SYGVKD. The CDR3 covers 15 residues. V gene TRBV10-3 combines with J gene TRBJ1-6; 7 nucleotides match TRBD1. The receptor comes from a man aged 50-60 years with gastric cancer. Sample: peripheral blood, taken from a patient treated with photon-based radiotherapy. The CDR3 DNA is TGTGCCATCAGGGACTGGCAGGGGGGAAATTCACCCCTCCACTTT. This codes for CAIRDWQGGNSPLHF.